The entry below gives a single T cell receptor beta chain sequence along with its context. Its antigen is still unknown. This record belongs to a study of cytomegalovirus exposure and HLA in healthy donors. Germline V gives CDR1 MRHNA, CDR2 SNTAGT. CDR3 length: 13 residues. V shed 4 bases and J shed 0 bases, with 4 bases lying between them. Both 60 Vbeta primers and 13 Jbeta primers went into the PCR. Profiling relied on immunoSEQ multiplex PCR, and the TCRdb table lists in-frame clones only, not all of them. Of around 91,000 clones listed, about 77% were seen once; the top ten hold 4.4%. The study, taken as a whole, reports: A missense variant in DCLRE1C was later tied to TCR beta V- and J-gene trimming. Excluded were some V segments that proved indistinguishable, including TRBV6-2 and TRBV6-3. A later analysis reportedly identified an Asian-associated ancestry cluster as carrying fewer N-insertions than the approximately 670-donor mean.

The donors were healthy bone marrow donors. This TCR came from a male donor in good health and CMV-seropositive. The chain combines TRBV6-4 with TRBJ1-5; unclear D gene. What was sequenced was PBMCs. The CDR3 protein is CASSVDSNQPQHF. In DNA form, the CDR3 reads TGTGCCAGCAGTGTAGATAGCAATCAGCCCCAGCATTTT.